The sequence of this TCR beta chain was determined in a study of shared clonotypes between healthy human individuals. It was into CD45RA+ naive and CD45RA-negative memory subsets that the CD4+ cells were split. The length of the CDR3 is 14 residues. The germline CDR1 and CDR2 sequences are MDHEN and SYDVKM. V lost 6 bases and J lost 2, with 13 bases in between. Replicate sorted-subset PCRs were loaded with 150 to 200 ng DNA, tens of thousands of T cell genomes. Per the original methods: Filtering differed, since immunoSEQ gave only junction sequences and no quality scores. Repertoires were generated with immunoSEQ multiplex PCR, while TCRdb's copy carries only in-frame clones and drops some. V, J and clone size are taken as reported in that table, and D and trimming were inferred from the DNA itself. The table lists around 2.5 million clones, over 85% of them singletons, with approximately 0.35% in the top ten.

The V and J genes are TRBV28 and TRBJ1-2; the D gene is possibly TRBD1 (6 bases). The sequence came from a man aged 18-30 years in good health. Some clones in this sample may be carry-over from other donors' samples. The sequenced sample was naive CD4+ T cells from PBMCs. Subset noted: CD45RA+ positively selected. CDR3 sequence (DNA): TGTGCCAGCAGCTGGGCTCAGGGGAACTATGGCTACACCTTC. Amino acids: CASSWAQGNYGYTF.